These 23 T cell receptor beta chains originate from one sample sequenced in a study of cytotoxic CD8 clonotypes in ibrutinib-treated CLL. Produced via immunoSEQ multiplex PCR; TCRdb's table is partial and in-frame only. The sample has more than 200,000 clones, roughly 70% seen once. This specimen was PBMCs, taken after 24 months of ibrutinib treatment. The receptor set was obtained from a human donor with chronic lymphocytic leukemia.

This chain links TRBV13 with TRBJ2-7; 8 bases map to TRBD2. Germline assignment: CDR1 PRHDT and CDR2 FYEKMQ (reference sequence). The CDR3 covers 13 residues. The V segment lost 8 bases and the J segment 7 bases; nucleotides outside the gene matches: 10. CDR3 DNA: TGTGCCAGCGGGGGGACTAGACGAGGTGAGCAGTACTTC. Translated, it gives CASGGTRRGEQYF.

This clone was observed a few times. CDR3 DNA: TGTGCCAGCAGCGCGGGACTGCTCTCCTACAATGAGCAGTTCTTC. It translates to CASSAGLLSYNEQFF. The gene calls are TRBV7-3 and TRBJ2-1; a weak D match, TRBD2 (6 bases). Germline assignment: CDR1 SGHTA and CDR2 FQGTGA. V lost 5 bases to trimming and J lost 0 bases, with 11 bases between them. The CDR3 is made up of 15 amino acids. Based on the CDR3 plus reference TRBV7-3 and TRBJ2-1, the full variable domain is GAGVSQTPSNKVTEKGKYVELRCDPISGHTALYWYRQSLGQGPEFLIYFQGTGAADDSGLPNDRFFAVRPEGSVSTLKIQRTERGDSAVYLCASSAGLLSYNEQFFGPGTRLTVL.

The chain combines TRBV19 with TRBJ1-5; D gene ambiguous. The CDR3 runs 13 residues. Germline V gene lookup returns CDR1 LNHDA and CDR2 SQIVND (reference sequence). V shed 5 bases and J shed 7 bases, with 12 bases lying between them. CDR3 protein: CASSRGLNQPQHF. CDR3 DNA sequence: TGTGCCAGTAGTCGAGGTCTCAACCAGCCCCAGCATTTT.

This chain links TRBV27 with TRBJ2-1, with D possibly TRBD2 on 6 matching bases. Germline CDR1 is MNHEY and CDR2 is SMNVEV (reference sequence). Between the trimmed V and J ends, which lost 4 bases and 4 bases, there was a span of 14 bases. The CDR3 contains 15 residues. The CDR3 DNA sequence: TGTGCCAGCAGTTACCAACACGGGGGTTACAATGAGCAGTTCTTC. Translating gives CASSYQHGGYNEQFF.

The chain joins TRBV9 to TRBJ1-5; 9 bases fit TRBD1. Germline loops: CDR1 SGDLS, CDR2 YYNGEE. V shed 5 bases and J 7 bases; nucleotides not matched to a gene: 7. The CDR3 runs 14 residues. The CDR3 DNA sequence: TGTGCCAGCAGTGTAACAGGGGGCGGGCAGCCCCAGCATTTT. Amino acid sequence: CASSVTGGGQPQHF.

This clone was seen more than once but under ten times. The gene calls are TRBV5-1 and TRBJ1-2; no clear D gene. Germline V lookup: CDR1 SGHRS, CDR2 YFSETQ. The V end lost 2 bases, the J end lost 0 bases, and 11 bases lay between the germline ends. The CDR3 spans 15 residues. The CDR3 sequence: CASSLQTTANYGYTF. The CDR3 bases are TGCGCCAGCAGCTTACAAACCACAGCTAACTATGGCTACACCTTC. The full variable domain, completed using reference TRBV5-1 and TRBJ1-2, is KAGVTQTPRYLIKTRGQQVTLSCSPISGHRSVSWYQQTPGQGLQFLFEYFSETQRNKGNFPGRFSGRQFSNSRSEMNVSTLELGDSALYLCASSLQTTANYGYTFGSGTRLTVV.

The chain couples TRBV9 to TRBJ2-4; tentative D call: TRBD1 (5 bases). The germline V gene has CDR1 SGDLS and CDR2 YYNGEE. The CDR3 spans 14 residues. The germline V and J ends were trimmed by 2 bases and 8 bases, with 14 bases remaining between them. CDR3: CASSVDTDGDIQYF. The CDR3 DNA is TGTGCCAGCAGCGTGGACACCGACGGTGACATTCAGTACTTC.

This chain joins TRBV5-1 and TRBJ2-7; D remains ambiguous. Trimming took 0 bases from V and 2 from J, leaving 6 bases between them. The CDR3 spans 13 residues. The germline V gene has CDR1 SGHRS and CDR2 YFSETQ. Here the CDR3 DNA reads TGCGCCAGCAGCTTGGAGTGGCCCTACGAGCAGTACTTC. Translation: CASSLEWPYEQYF.

CDR3 residues: CASSTLGTGVYEQYF. In DNA form, the CDR3 reads TGTGCCAGTAGTACTCTGGGGACAGGGGTCTACGAGCAGTACTTC. The genes are TRBV19 and TRBJ2-7, with 10 nucleotides matching TRBD1. The CDR3 spans 15 residues. J gave up 3 bases and V 4 bases, and 6 bases lay outside the gene matches. Germline loops: CDR1 LNHDA, CDR2 SQIVND (reference sequence).

The V gene is TRBV9, the J gene TRBJ2-7, with D unresolved. This CDR3 comprises 15 residues. Trimming took off 3 bases at V and 0 bases at J, with 13 bases between the two ends. Germline V gene lookup returns CDR1 SGDLS and CDR2 YYNGEE. CDR3 in DNA: TGTGCCAGCAGCGCCCGTGCGGCCAGCTCCTACGAGCAGTACTTC. Protein: CASSARAASSYEQYF.

This clone appeared a single time. The genes are TRBV5-1 and TRBJ2-5; D is possibly TRBD1 (6 bases). V lost 4 bases, J lost 0 bases, and 10 bases lay in between. CDR1 is SGHRS, CDR2 YFSETQ, per germline. This CDR3 region has 14 residues. The CDR3 spells CASSPGQNQETQYF. In DNA, the CDR3 is TGCGCCAGCAGCCCCGGACAGAACCAAGAGACCCAGTACTTC.

V usage is TRBV9 and J usage is TRBJ1-3, with D possibly matching TRBD1 (5 bases). Germline assignment: CDR1 SGDLS and CDR2 YYNGEE. The CDR3 extends over 14 amino acids. The V and J ends lost 4 bases and 4 bases respectively, with 12 bases between them. The CDR3: CASSPGALGNTIYF. The CDR3 nucleotides are TGTGCCAGCAGCCCCGGGGCTCTCGGAAACACCATATATTTT. The complete variable domain, with remaining parts taken from reference TRBV9 and TRBJ1-3, reads DSGVTQTPKHLITATGQRVTLRCSPRSGDLSVYWYQQSLDQGLQFLIQYYNGEERAKGNILERFSAQQFPDLHSELNLSSLELGDSALYFCASSPGALGNTIYFGEGSWLTVV.

This chain uses TRBV30 with TRBJ1-5; D unresolved. Looked up from germline, CDR1 is GTSNPN and CDR2 is SVGIG (reference sequence). Between the trimmed V and J ends, which lost 0 bases and 4 bases, there was a span of 10 bases. The CDR3 has 14 residues. The CDR3 reads CAWSVNLGNQPQHF. CDR3 DNA: TGTGCCTGGAGTGTCAACCTTGGGAATCAGCCCCAGCATTTT. Complete variable domain (other parts from reference TRBV30 and TRBJ1-5): SQTIHQWPATLVQPVGSPLSLECTVEGTSNPNLYWYRQAAGRGLQLLFYSVGIGQISSEVPQNLSASRPQDRQFILSSKKLLLSDSGFYLCAWSVNLGNQPQHFGDGTRLSIL.

This clone was recorded once. CDR3 sequence: CATSRPGTTRTDTQYF. In nucleotides, the CDR3 is TGTGCCACCAGCCGCCCAGGGACTACAAGGACAGATACGCAGTATTTT. V usage is TRBV15 and J usage is TRBJ2-3, with 7 bases matching TRBD2. V lost 5 bases, J lost 3 bases, and 11 bases stayed unmatched. The CDR3 is made up of 16 amino acids. Germline V lookup: CDR1 LNHNV, CDR2 YYDKDF (reference sequence).

The rearrangement links TRBV11-2 to TRBJ2-7; unclear D gene. The CDR3 has 11 amino acids. Deletions cut 5 bases from V and 3 bases from J, with 5 bases between. CDR1 is SGHAT and CDR2 is FQNNGV in the germline V gene. The CDR3 loop reads CASSEIYEQYF. As DNA, the CDR3 is TGTGCCAGCAGCGAGATCTACGAGCAGTACTTC.

The chain employs TRBV29-1 and TRBJ1-1; unclear D gene. CDR3 length: 13 amino acids. The V end was cut by 5 bases, the J end by 0 bases, with 10 bases between. Germline V gene data show CDR1 as SQVTM and CDR2 as ANQGSEA. CDR3 coding DNA: TGCAGCGTTTCACTCGCTATGAACACTGAAGCTTTCTTT. This translates into CSVSLAMNTEAFF.

The chain employs TRBV21-1 and TRBJ2-5; the D call TRBD2 from the table was never checked on the DNA. TRBV21-1 is assigned pseudogene status. This CDR3 has 17 amino acids. In DNA form, the CDR3 reads TGTGCCAGCAGCAAATATGGTGAGGAGCGGGGCCAAGAGACCCAGTACTTC. This gives the protein CASSKYGEERGQETQYF.

The rearrangement links TRBV27 to TRBJ2-7, with 7 bases that match TRBD1. Germline V lookup: CDR1 MNHEY, CDR2 SMNVEV (reference sequence). The CDR3 is 15 residues long. The junction had 5 bases not matched to a gene; V was cut back by 3 bases and J by 0 bases. CDR3 bases: TGTGCCAGCAGTTTCCGGGGACAGAGCTCCTACGAGCAGTACTTC. Amino acid sequence: CASSFRGQSSYEQYF.

The chain recombines TRBV7-3 with TRBJ2-2; D uncertain. V lost 4 bases and J lost 2, with 8 bases in between. This CDR3 has 14 residues. CDR1 and CDR2 (germline): SGHTA, FQGTGA. As DNA, the CDR3 is TGTGCCAGCAGCTCCGGCCCTAACACCGGGGAGCTGTTTTTT. This translates into CASSSGPNTGELFF.

This clone has more than one count but fewer than ten. CDR3 nucleotides: TGTGCCAGCAGCGTAGGGGACAGTTACAATGAGCAGTTCTTC. Translated: CASSVGDSYNEQFF. The chain joins TRBV9 to TRBJ2-1; TRBD1 agrees at 7 bases. Per the germline V gene, CDR1 is SGDLS and CDR2 is YYNGEE. This CDR3 contains 14 residues. J was trimmed by 4 bases and V by 0 bases; bases with no gene match: 1.

V gene TRBV6-5 combines with J gene TRBJ1-2, with TRBD1 matching over 7 bases. The ends lost 2 bases at V and 4 bases at J; junction bases unmatched: 7. The germline gives CDR1 MNHEY, CDR2 SVGAGI. The CDR3 extends over 15 amino acids. The CDR3 region is CASSYTRQGPYGYTF. Here the CDR3 DNA reads TGTGCCAGCAGTTACACGAGACAGGGTCCCTATGGCTACACCTTC.

The count of this clone is one. The rearrangement links TRBV28 to TRBJ1-2, with D unclear. Trimming stripped 3 bases from V and 8 bases from J, with 16 bases between. The CDR3 extends over 14 amino acids. CDR1 and CDR2 (germline): MDHEN, SYDVKM. This CDR3 is CASSFPGSPRGYTF. Written as DNA, the CDR3 is TGTGCCAGCAGTTTTCCCGGTAGTCCTAGGGGCTACACCTTC.

The V and J genes are TRBV27 and TRBJ2-7; TRBD2 matches 12 bases. CDR1 is MNHEY, CDR2 SMNVEV, per germline (reference sequence). V lost 3 bases, J lost 3 bases, and 9 bases stayed unmatched. The CDR3 is 17 amino acids. CDR3 nucleotide sequence: TGTGCCAGCAGTTTCGCTAGCGGGAGGGGCTTATTCTACGAGCAGTACTTC. It is translated as CASSFASGRGLFYEQYF.